The rows below give T cell receptor beta chains drawn from one sample of a study of T-cell reconstitution after alpha-beta-depleted transplantation in children. TCRdb ran MiXCR on the PCR reads and lists one entry per CDR3 protein. The sample yields 300,000 to 400,000 distinct CDR3 sequences, roughly 14% seen once. The specimen was PBMCs, collected from the stem cell graft. Every receptor here comes from a human donor who donated a stem cell graft to a child with Fanconi anemia. Each CDR3 is given with its conserved first and last residue. D genes are given only for firm matches. Some rows mark clone size as missing; the rest say once, few, many or name a class of expanded clone.

TGTGCCAGCAGCATGGGGTCCTACACTGAAGCTTTCTTT CASSMGSYTEAFF TRBV12-3/TRBV12-4 . . TRBJ1-1
TGTGCCAGCCAGATGGGGACAGGCGCCTACGAGCAGTACTTC CASQMGTGAYEQYF TRBV2 . TRBD1 TRBJ2-7
TGCAGCGTCCTAGGGGGGGTCGGGTACGAGCAGTACTTC CSVLGGVGYEQYF TRBV29-1 . . TRBJ2-7
TGCGCCAGCAGCTTGGACAGTGTCGGAAATTCACCCCTCCACTTT CASSLDSVGNSPLHF TRBV5-1 few . TRBJ1-6
TGTGCCATCAGTGAGGTCGGGGGGGTGAACACCGGGGAGCTGTTTTTT CAISEVGGVNTGELFF TRBV10-3 . TRBD2 TRBJ2-2
TGTGCCAGCAGAAGCGCCGGGACAATGAACACTGAAGCTTTCTTT CASRSAGTMNTEAFF TRBV28 few . TRBJ1-1
TGCAGTGCTAGAGACCGCGGGGCCCAGTACTTC CSARDRGAQYF TRBV20-1 . . TRBJ2-5
TGTGCCAGCAGCGAAAATATCCACGAGCAGTACTTC CASSENIHEQYF TRBV7-2 . . TRBJ2-7
TGCGCCAGCAGCTTGGATGGGGGATACAATGAGCAGTTCTTC CASSLDGGYNEQFF TRBV5-1 many . TRBJ2-1
TGTGCCAGCAGCTTAGGCAGGGCCGGGGAGCTGTTTTTT CASSLGRAGELFF TRBV7-6 many . TRBJ2-2
TGTGCCAGCAGTTTAGCGAGAGTAGCGGGGGGGAGCACAGATACGCAGTATTTT CASSLARVAGGSTDTQYF TRBV12-3/TRBV12-4 few TRBD2 TRBJ2-3
TGCAGTGCTCTTAGCGGGGGGGCCTTCGGTGAGCAGTTCTTC CSALSGGAFGEQFF TRBV20-1 . TRBD2 TRBJ2-1
TGCGCCAGCAGCTTGGCCACGGGGACTCTCTCCTACGAGCAGTACTTC CASSLATGTLSYEQYF TRBV5-1 few . TRBJ2-7
TGTGCCAGCAGCTTGACAGGGGCCCCAGGTGAGCAGTTCTTC CASSLTGAPGEQFF TRBV5-5 many TRBD1 TRBJ2-1
TGTGCCAGCAGCTTAGATCCTCCAGGGCTCTCTGGAAACACCATATATTTT CASSLDPPGLSGNTIYF TRBV7-6 few . TRBJ1-3
TGTGCCAGCAGCCAAGGATTGGGGGGCAGCTATGGCTACACCTTC CASSQGLGGSYGYTF TRBV4-2 few . TRBJ1-2
TGTGCCAGCAGCTTGGTGGCCGGGGGCTCCTCCAATGAGCAGTTCTTC CASSLVAGGSSNEQFF TRBV5-6 few . TRBJ2-1
TGCGCCAGCAGCCAAGATCTACTCTTAAATGAAAAACTGTTTTTT CASSQDLLLNEKLFF TRBV4-3 . . TRBJ1-4
TGTGCCAGCGGGCCGGGTGGAGAGACCCAGTACTTC CASGPGGETQYF TRBV6-6 few . TRBJ2-5
TGCGCCAGCAGCTCCCAGATGAAGGGCAGGGTCAGTGCCGGGGAGCTGTTTTTT CASSSQMKGRVSAGELFF TRBV5-1 few . TRBJ2-2
TGCGCCAGCAGCCCCGGCGGGGGAGGGGCCCAAGAGACCCAGTACTTC CASSPGGGGAQETQYF TRBV5-1 . TRBD2 TRBJ2-5
TGCGCCAGCCGCCCTGATCCAGGGTCCTACAATGAGCAGTTCTTC CASRPDPGSYNEQFF TRBV5-1 . . TRBJ2-1
TGCAGCGTTGAAGGGACAGGGTATACGAACACTGAAGCTTTCTTT CSVEGTGYTNTEAFF TRBV29-1 many TRBD1 TRBJ1-1
TGCAGTGCTAGAGTCCCCTTTGTCAGCAGGGGGCTCACTGAAGCTTTCTTT CSARVPFVSRGLTEAFF TRBV20-1 . TRBD1 TRBJ1-1
TGTGCCAGCAGGGGGACAGGAGAAGACACTGAAGCTTTCTTT CASRGTGEDTEAFF TRBV5-6 few TRBD1 TRBJ1-1
TGTGCCAGCTCACTAGACCCGGGATCTCAAGAGACCCAGTACTTC CASSLDPGSQETQYF TRBV18 many . TRBJ2-5
TGCAGCGTTGACGAGGGAGACACTGAAGCTTTCTTT CSVDEGDTEAFF TRBV29-1 . . TRBJ1-1
TGTGCCAGCAGTTTGACCGAGGGCGGAAAACTGTTTTTT CASSLTEGGKLFF TRBV12-3/TRBV12-4 . . TRBJ1-4
TGTGCCAGCAGTTACCAGGGTGGTCAGACTGGCGAGCAGTACTTC CASSYQGGQTGEQYF TRBV6-5 few . TRBJ2-7
TGCGCCAGCAGCCAAGGCTTTTACGACTCCTACGAGCAGTACTTC CASSQGFYDSYEQYF TRBV4-3 few . TRBJ2-7
TGCGCCAGCAGCCCGCTAGTGGAGGGTCGGTCCTACAATGAGCAGTTCTTC CASSPLVEGRSYNEQFF TRBV4-3 . . TRBJ2-1
TGTGCCAGCAGTTGGGGACAGGCCCAAGAGACCCAGTACTTC CASSWGQAQETQYF TRBV12-3/TRBV12-4 . TRBD1 TRBJ2-5
TGCGCCAGCAGCCCTACCTCAACTAGCGGGGGGGCCAAAAACATTCAGTACTTC CASSPTSTSGGAKNIQYF TRBV5-1 many TRBD2 TRBJ2-4
TGCAGCTACAGACCTTTAGATACGCAGTATTTT CSYRPLDTQYF TRBV29-1 many . TRBJ2-3
TGCAGCGTTGAAGATCGGGTGAAGGGGGGCACTGAAGCTTTCTTT CSVEDRVKGGTEAFF TRBV29-1 few . TRBJ1-1
TGTGCCAGCTCACTGACCGGGACGCAATCCCAGCCCCAGCATTTT CASSLTGTQSQPQHF TRBV18 many . TRBJ1-5
TGTGCCAGCAGCTCGACAGGGCCCGAAGGCTACACCTTC CASSSTGPEGYTF TRBV9 . TRBD1 TRBJ1-2
TGTGCCAGCAGCTGCGGACAGGGGGTTGCTTACGAGCAGTACTTC CASSCGQGVAYEQYF TRBV7-8 . TRBD1 TRBJ2-7
TGTGCCAGCAGTTTAGGGGGGGGGCTAGGGGAGCTGTTTTTT CASSLGGGLGELFF TRBV12-3/TRBV12-4 . . TRBJ2-2
TGTGCCTGGAGTGTGTGGGGGACCGGGGAGCTGTTTTTT CAWSVWGTGELFF TRBV30 . . TRBJ2-2
TGTGCCAGCAGTCTAACCCCGACTGGAAACACCATATATTTT CASSLTPTGNTIYF TRBV27 many . TRBJ1-3
TGCGCCAGCAGCCAAGGGTCCGGGACAGGGTATGACACCGGGGAGCTGTTTTTT CASSQGSGTGYDTGELFF TRBV4-3 . TRBD1 TRBJ2-2